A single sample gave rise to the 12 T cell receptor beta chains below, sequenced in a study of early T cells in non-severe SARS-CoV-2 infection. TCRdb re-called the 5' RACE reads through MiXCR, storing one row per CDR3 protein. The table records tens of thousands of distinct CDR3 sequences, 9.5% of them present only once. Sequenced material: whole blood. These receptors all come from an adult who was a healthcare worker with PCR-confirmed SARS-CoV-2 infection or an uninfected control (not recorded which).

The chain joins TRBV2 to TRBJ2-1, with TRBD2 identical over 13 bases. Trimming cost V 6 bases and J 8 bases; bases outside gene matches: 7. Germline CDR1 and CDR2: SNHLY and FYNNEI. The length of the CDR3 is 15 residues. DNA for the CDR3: TGTGCCAGCAGCGCACTAGCGGGAGGGCTCGATGAGCAGTTCTTC. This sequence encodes CASSALAGGLDEQFF.

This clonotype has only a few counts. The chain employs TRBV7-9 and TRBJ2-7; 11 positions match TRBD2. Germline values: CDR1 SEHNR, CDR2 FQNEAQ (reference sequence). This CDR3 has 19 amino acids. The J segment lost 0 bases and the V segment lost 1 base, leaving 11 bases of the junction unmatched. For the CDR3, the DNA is TGTGCCAGCAGCTTAGTAAACAGCTGGACTAGCGGGTTCTCCTACGAGCAGTACTTC. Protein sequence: CASSLVNSWTSGFSYEQYF.

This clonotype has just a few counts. As DNA, the CDR3 is TGTGCCAGCAGCCTCTCGGGGCCTACTAGCGGGATTACCAAAAACATTCAGTACTTC. Amino acid sequence: CASSLSGPTSGITKNIQYF. This chain connects TRBV4-2 to TRBJ2-4; 10 bases are shared with TRBD2. CDR1 and CDR2 from the germline V gene are LGHNA and YNFKEQ. V was clipped by 4 bases and J by 2 bases; unmatched bases: 14. This CDR3 has 19 amino acids.

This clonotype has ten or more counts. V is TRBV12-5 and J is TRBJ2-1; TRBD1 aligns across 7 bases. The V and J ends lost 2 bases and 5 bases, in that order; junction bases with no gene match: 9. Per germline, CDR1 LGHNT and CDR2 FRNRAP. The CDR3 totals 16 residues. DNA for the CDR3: TGTGCTAGTGGTTTGCTGACAGGGATTTTCCACAATGAGCAGTTCTTC. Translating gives CASGLLTGIFHNEQFF. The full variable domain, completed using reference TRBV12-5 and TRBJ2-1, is DARVTQTPRHKVTEMGQEVTMRCQPILGHNTVFWYRQTMMQGLELLAYFRNRAPLDDSGMPKDRFSAEMPDATLATLKIQPSEPRDSAVYFCASGLLTGIFHNEQFFGPGTRLTVL.

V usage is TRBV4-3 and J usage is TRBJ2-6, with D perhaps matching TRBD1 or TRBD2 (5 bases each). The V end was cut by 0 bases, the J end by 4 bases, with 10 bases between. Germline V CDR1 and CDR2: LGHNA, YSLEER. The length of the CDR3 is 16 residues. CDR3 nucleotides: TGCGCCAGCAGCCAAGACTGGGGGACCGGGGCCAACGTCCTGACTTTC. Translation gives CASSQDWGTGANVLTF.

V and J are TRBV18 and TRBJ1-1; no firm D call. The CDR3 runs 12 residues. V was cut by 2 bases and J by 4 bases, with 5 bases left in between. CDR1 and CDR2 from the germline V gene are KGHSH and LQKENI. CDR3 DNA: TGTGCCAGCTCACCAGAAGGCACTGAAGCTTTCTTT. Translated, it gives CASSPEGTEAFF.

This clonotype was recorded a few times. In nucleotides, the CDR3 is TGTGCCAGCAGCTCTAGCGGGAGGGTGATTGAGGAGCAGTTCTTC. Translating it yields CASSSSGRVIEEQFF. The chain links TRBV4-2 to TRBJ2-1; TRBD2 matches at 12 bases. CDR1 is LGHNA and CDR2 is YNFKEQ in the germline V gene. Trimming removed 5 bases from V and 10 bases from J; junction bases left unmatched: 9. The CDR3 totals 15 residues.

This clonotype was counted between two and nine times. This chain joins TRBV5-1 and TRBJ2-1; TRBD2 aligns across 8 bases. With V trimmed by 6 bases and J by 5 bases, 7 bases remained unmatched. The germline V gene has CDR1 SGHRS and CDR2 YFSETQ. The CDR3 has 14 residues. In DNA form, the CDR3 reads TGCGCCAGCAAGGTTAGCGGGGACCACAATGAGCAGTTCTTC. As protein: CASKVSGDHNEQFF. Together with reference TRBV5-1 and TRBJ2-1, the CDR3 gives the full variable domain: KAGVTQTPRYLIKTRGQQVTLSCSPISGHRSVSWYQQTPGQGLQFLFEYFSETQRNKGNFPGRFSGRQFSNSRSEMNVSTLELGDSALYLCASKVSGDHNEQFFGPGTRLTVL.

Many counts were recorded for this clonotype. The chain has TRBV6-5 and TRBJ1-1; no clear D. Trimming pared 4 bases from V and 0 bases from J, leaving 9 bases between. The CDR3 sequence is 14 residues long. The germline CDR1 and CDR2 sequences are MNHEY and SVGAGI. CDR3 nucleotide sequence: TGTGCCAGCAGTTCAACAGCTTTGAACACTGAAGCTTTCTTT. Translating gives CASSSTALNTEAFF.

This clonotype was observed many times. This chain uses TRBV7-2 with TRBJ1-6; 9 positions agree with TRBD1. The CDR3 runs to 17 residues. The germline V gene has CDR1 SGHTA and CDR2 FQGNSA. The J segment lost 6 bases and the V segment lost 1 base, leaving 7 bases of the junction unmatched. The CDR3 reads CASSLGDRGSGNSPLHF. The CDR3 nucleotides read TGTGCCAGCAGCTTAGGTGACAGGGGGTCGGGTAATTCACCCCTCCACTTT.

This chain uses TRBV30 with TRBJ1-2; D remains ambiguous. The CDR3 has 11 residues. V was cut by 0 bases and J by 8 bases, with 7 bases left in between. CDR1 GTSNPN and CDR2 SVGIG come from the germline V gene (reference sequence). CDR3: CAWSVVRGYTF. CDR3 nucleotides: TGTGCCTGGAGTGTAGTTCGGGGCTACACCTTC.

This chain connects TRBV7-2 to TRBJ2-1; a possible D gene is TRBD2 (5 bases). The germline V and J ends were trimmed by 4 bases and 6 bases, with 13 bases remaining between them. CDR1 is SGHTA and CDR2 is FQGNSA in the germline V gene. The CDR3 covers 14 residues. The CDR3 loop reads CASSYPGRGNEQFF. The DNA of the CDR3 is TGTGCCAGCAGCTATCCCGGCCGGGGCAATGAGCAGTTCTTC.